One sample yielded the 19 T cell receptor beta chains listed below, sequenced in a study of T cell responses to AZD1222 COVID-19 vaccine. The repertoire was sequenced with immunoSEQ multiplex PCR; TCRdb's copy has only in-frame clones and lacks some. Here the sample spans around 140,000 clones, around nine tenths being singletons. The material was peripheral blood, obtained 28 days after the second AZD1222 dose. Receptor source: an adult who received the AZD1222 COVID-19 vaccine.

This sequence joins TRBV14 and TRBJ2-7; no definite D call. The V end lost 1 base, the J end lost 6 bases, and 10 bases lay between the germline ends. Germline V lookup: CDR1 SGHDN, CDR2 FVKESK. The length of the CDR3 is 13 residues. In DNA, the CDR3 is TGTGCCAGCAGCCAAGCCAGCATCGGCGAGCAGTACTTC. It codes for CASSQASIGEQYF.

This CDR3 is CASSEALGGGGEKLFF. In DNA, the CDR3 is TGTGCCAGCAGTGAAGCGCTCGGGGGGGGTGGTGAAAAACTGTTTTTT. This chain joins TRBV6-1 and TRBJ1-4; D is perhaps TRBD1 (5 bases). V lost 0 bases and J 7 bases, leaving 15 bases between the germline ends. The CDR3 has 16 residues. The germline V gene has CDR1 MNHNS and CDR2 SASEGT.

The chain recombines TRBV10-3 with TRBJ2-7; no clear D gene. This CDR3 spans 8 amino acids. The germline V gene has CDR1 ENHRY and CDR2 SYGVKD. The V end lost 7 bases, the J end lost 6 bases, and 1 base lay between the germline ends. The CDR3 reads CAIIEQYV. In DNA form, the CDR3 reads TGTGCCATCATCGAGCAGTACGTC.

For the CDR3, the DNA is TGTGCCAGCAATCCTCAGGGGCGAAACTATGGCTACACCTTC. Its protein product is CASNPQGRNYGYTF. This chain links TRBV2 with TRBJ1-2; D is perhaps TRBD1 (6 bases). This CDR3 contains 14 residues. Germline V gives CDR1 SNHLY, CDR2 FYNNEI. V lost 7 bases and J lost 2, with 14 bases in between.

The genes are TRBV2 and TRBJ1-2; D is uncertain. The germline V and J ends were trimmed by 8 bases and 9 bases, with 25 bases remaining between them. The length of the CDR3 is 15 residues. Germline assignment: CDR1 SNHLY and CDR2 FYNNEI. The CDR3 sequence is CASEPRTYSRRSYTF. CDR3 coding DNA: TGTGCCAGCGAGCCGCGTACGTATTCCCGTCGGAGCTACACCTTC.

This chain connects TRBV18 to TRBJ2-7; D not resolved. Trimming pared 0 bases from V and 5 bases from J, leaving 5 bases between. CDR1 KGHSH and CDR2 LQKENI come from the germline V gene. This CDR3 is 12 amino acids long. CDR3 protein: CASSPPRNEQYV. Written as DNA, the CDR3 is TGTGCCAGCTCACCACCGAGGAACGAGCAGTACGTC.

This rearrangement joins TRBV12-3 or TRBV12-4 to TRBJ1-6; D gene unclear. The V end was cut by 3 bases, the J end by 8 bases, with 5 bases between. CDR3 length equals 12 residues. The CDR3, as DNA: TGTGCCAGCAGTTTTGGGTATTCACCCCTCCACTTT. Translated: CASSFGYSPLHF.

CDR3 sequence reads: CASSPPRVWEQFF. CDR3 DNA: TGTGCCAGCTCACCACCGAGGGTCTGGGAGCAGTTCTTC. V and J are TRBV18 and TRBJ2-1; possible D gene TRBD2, 5 bases. This CDR3 region has 13 residues. Germline CDR1 reads KGHSH; CDR2 reads LQKENI. V was pared by 0 bases and J by 10 bases, with 10 bases between.

The rearrangement uses TRBV2 and TRBJ1-2; D call uncertain. The V end lost 3 bases, the J end lost 8 bases, and 13 bases lay between the germline ends. The CDR3 has 13 residues. The germline CDR1 and CDR2 sequences are SNHLY and FYNNEI. CDR3 DNA sequence: TGTGCCAGCAGTGAGGGCCGGGAGCGAGGCTACACCTTC. Its protein product is CASSEGRERGYTF.

This chain links TRBV7-9 with TRBJ2-1; D is perhaps TRBD2 (6 bases). The length of the CDR3 is 15 residues. The germline V gene encodes CDR1 SEHNR and CDR2 FQNEAQ (reference sequence). Trimming cost V 1 base and J 6 bases, with 13 bases left between them. CDR3 sequence reads: CASSLGSVTSNEQFF. DNA of the CDR3: TGTGCCAGCAGCTTAGGAAGTGTGACTAGCAATGAGCAGTTCTTC.

The genes are TRBV5-1 and TRBJ2-1, with no clear D. The V and J ends lost 0 bases and 5 bases respectively, with 6 bases between them. CDR3 length: 13 amino acids. Germline-derived CDR1 and CDR2 are SGHRS and YFSETQ. The DNA of the CDR3 is TGCGCCAGCAGCTTGGACTCAAACAATGAGCAGTTCTTC. Its translation is CASSLDSNNEQFF.

V gene TRBV29-1 combines with J gene TRBJ2-7; 8 nucleotides agree with TRBD2. CDR1 is SQVTM, CDR2 ANQGSEA, per germline. The CDR3 is made up of 13 amino acids. Trimming cost V 4 bases and J 8 bases; bases outside gene matches: 10. The CDR3 loop is CSVVAAGGPQQYF. For the CDR3, the DNA is TGCAGCGTTGTAGCGGCGGGAGGTCCCCAGCAGTACTTC.

As regards this clone: This specimen includes other DNA sequences encoding the same CDR3. This sequence joins TRBV30 and TRBJ1-1, with no clear D. The germline CDR1 and CDR2 sequences are GTSNPN and SVGIG (reference sequence). Trimming left V 5 bases short and J 0 bases short, with 4 bases between. This CDR3 has 11 amino acids. CDR3 sequence: CAWLLNTEAFF. CDR3 sequence (DNA): TGTGCCTGGCTACTGAACACTGAAGCTTTCTTT. The entire variable domain, with the rest obtained from reference TRBV30 and TRBJ1-1, is as follows: SQTIHQWPATLVQPVGSPLSLECTVEGTSNPNLYWYRQAAGRGLQLLFYSVGIGQISSEVPQNLSASRPQDRQFILSSKKLLLSDSGFYLCAWLLNTEAFFGQGTRLTVV.

The chain combines TRBV4-1 with TRBJ2-5; D might be TRBD2 (5 bases). V dropped 2 bases and J dropped 4 bases, with 11 bases sitting between them. Germline assignment: CDR1 MGHRA and CDR2 YSYEKL. The CDR3 is 14 residues long. This CDR3 reads CASSQSGILETQYF. DNA of the CDR3: TGCGCCAGCAGCCAATCGGGGATCTTAGAGACCCAGTACTTC.

This sequence joins TRBV4-1 and TRBJ1-2; TRBD1 is a possible D gene (6 bases). The CDR3 loop spans 15 amino acids. V was clipped by 0 bases and J by 5 bases, with 13 bases between them. Germline-derived CDR1 and CDR2 are MGHRA and YSYEKL. CDR3 bases: TGCGCCAGCAGCCAAGAGAGGGGGGCGCAGTATGGCTACACCTTC. It yields the protein CASSQERGAQYGYTF.

The chain links TRBV5-4 to TRBJ1-1, with D possibly TRBD1 on 6 matching bases. The CDR3 has 15 residues. Germline V gene sequence: CDR1 SGHNT, CDR2 YYREEE (reference sequence). V gave up 4 bases and J gave up 0 bases, with 13 bases separating them. The CDR3 is CASSGRGIMNTEAFF. The CDR3 nucleotides read TGTGCCAGCAGCGGCAGGGGTATAATGAACACTGAAGCTTTCTTT.

The chain combines TRBV4-3 with TRBJ1-5; weak D call: TRBD1 (6 bases). This CDR3 contains 15 residues. Trimming pared 0 bases from V and 7 bases from J, leaving 13 bases between. Per the germline V gene, CDR1 is LGHNA and CDR2 is YSLEER. In nucleotides, the CDR3 is TGCGCCAGCAGCCAAGACCGGGGGGGCGGCCAGCCCCAGCATTTT. Its translation is CASSQDRGGGQPQHF.

CDR3 bases: TGTGCCAGCAGTGGCCAGACAGGAGATAACACTGAAGCTTTCTTT. This gives the protein CASSGQTGDNTEAFF. The chain employs TRBV27 and TRBJ1-1; D may be TRBD1 (6 bases). Trimming took 5 bases from V and 2 from J, leaving 15 bases between them. The CDR3 sequence is 15 residues long. The germline V gene has CDR1 MNHEY and CDR2 SMNVEV (reference sequence).

The V call is TRBV6-5, the J call TRBJ1-1; the D gene is possibly TRBD1 (5 bases). Germline loops: CDR1 MNHEY, CDR2 SVGAGI. V was shortened by 8 bases and J by 0 bases, with 10 bases between the two germline ends. The CDR3 loop spans 13 amino acids. The CDR3 DNA reads TGTGCCAGCCATCGGGGGGTGAACACTGAAGCTTTCTTT. Protein: CASHRGVNTEAFF.